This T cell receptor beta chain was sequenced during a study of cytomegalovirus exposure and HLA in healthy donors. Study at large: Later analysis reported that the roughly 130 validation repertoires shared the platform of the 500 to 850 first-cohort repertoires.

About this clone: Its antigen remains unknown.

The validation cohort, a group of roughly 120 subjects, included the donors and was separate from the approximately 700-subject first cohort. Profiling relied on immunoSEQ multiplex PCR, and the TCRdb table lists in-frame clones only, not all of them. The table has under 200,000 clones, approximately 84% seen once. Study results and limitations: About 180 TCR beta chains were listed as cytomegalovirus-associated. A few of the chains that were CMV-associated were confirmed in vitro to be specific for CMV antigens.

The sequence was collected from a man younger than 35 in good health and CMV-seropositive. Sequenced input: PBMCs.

CDR3: CASSPRQGPPYEQYF. CDR3 nucleotide sequence: TGTGCCAGCAGTCCGCGACAGGGACCCCCCTACGAGCAGTACTTC. The chain uses TRBV27 and TRBJ2-7; the match to TRBD1 covers 7 bases. From germline, CDR1 is MNHEY and CDR2 SMNVEV (reference sequence). V dropped 5 bases and J dropped 2; count of bases not matched to a gene: 9. The CDR3 spans 15 residues.